A selection of T cell receptor beta chains follows, all from one sample in a study of control samples from healthy donors and cancer patients. Sequencing was performed with immunoSEQ multiplex PCR; in TCRdb, only in-frame clones are kept and a portion is missing. Of about 410,000 clones listed, 75% to 95% are singletons. Sample: PBMCs. These receptors were collected from a man aged 40-49 years with head and neck cancer. Both conserved end residues are part of each CDR3. The D gene is left open where the match is weak. Clone size is shown for a subset of rows, as once, few, many or a class of expanded clone.

V: TRBV25-1
J: TRBJ1-6
size: .
D: TRBD1
CDR3: CASTLRRQGVDSPLHF
DNA: TGTGCCAGCACCCTACGCCGGCAGGGGGTGGATTCACCCCTCCACTTT

V: TRBV29-1
J: TRBJ1-1
size: .
D: .
CDR3: CSVVDPPGAEAFF
DNA: TGCAGCGTTGTTGACCCGCCGGGGGCTGAAGCTTTCTTT

V: TRBV27
J: TRBJ1-6
size: .
D: TRBD1
CDR3: CASSSGQANSPLHF
DNA: TGTGCCAGCAGTTCCGGACAGGCTAATTCACCCCTCCACTTT

V: TRBV10-1
J: TRBJ1-1
size: .
D: .
CDR3: CASRPDRNTEAFF
DNA: TGCGCCAGCAGACCAGACAGGAACACTGAAGCTTTCTTT

V: TRBV6-1
J: TRBJ1-5
size: .
D: .
CDR3: CASSEIGSNQPQHF
DNA: TGTGCCAGCAGTGAAATTGGCAGTAATCAGCCCCAGCATTTT

V: TRBV7-8
J: TRBJ2-7
size: .
D: TRBD2
CDR3: CASSSPGTTSYEQYF
DNA: TGTGCCAGCAGCTCGCCCGGGACTACCTCCTACGAGCAGTACTTC

V: TRBV4-3
J: TRBJ2-7
size: once
D: .
CDR3: CASSHYRAPSYEQYF
DNA: TGCGCCAGCAGCCACTACAGGGCCCCGAGCTACGAGCAGTACTTC

V: TRBV7-6
J: TRBJ2-1
size: .
D: .
CDR3: CASSYGEGPNEQFF
DNA: TGTGCCAGCAGCTACGGGGAAGGGCCCAATGAGCAGTTCTTC

V: TRBV29-1
J: TRBJ2-3
size: once
D: TRBD1
CDR3: CSVEVGGRDTQYF
DNA: TGCAGCGTTGAAGTAGGGGGCCGAGATACGCAGTATTTT

V: TRBV27
J: TRBJ2-7
size: .
D: .
CDR3: CASSWLAGGEQYF
DNA: TGTGCCAGCAGTTGGCTAGCCGGTGGGGAGCAGTACTTC